This TCR beta chain was identified in a study of blood T cell repertoires in COVID-19. Across the study: Some COVID-19 samples were acute and others convalescent; all came from the United States, Italy and Spain. Sample material is recorded as cDNA or gDNA derived from T cells, B-cell-depleted T cells, or PBMCs.

Profiled with immunoSEQ multiplex PCR; TCRdb holds only in-frame clones, not every one. The sample carries 250,000 to 350,000 clones, over 80% recorded once. Enrolment of Seattle patients took place during active infection, and they were followed longitudinally. The count of this clone is one. V gave up 5 bases and J gave up 5 bases; unmatched junction bases: 7. This CDR3 comprises 15 residues. The germline gives CDR1 SGHAT, CDR2 FQNNGV. The gene calls are TRBV11-2 and TRBJ2-5, with 11 bases fitting TRBD2. This sequence was found in a woman aged 45-60 years with COVID-19, enrolled during active disease. The material sequenced was peripheral blood. Here the CDR3 reads CASSRLAGYRETQYF. The DNA of the CDR3 is TGTGCCAGCAGCAGACTAGCGGGGTACCGGGAGACCCAGTACTTC.